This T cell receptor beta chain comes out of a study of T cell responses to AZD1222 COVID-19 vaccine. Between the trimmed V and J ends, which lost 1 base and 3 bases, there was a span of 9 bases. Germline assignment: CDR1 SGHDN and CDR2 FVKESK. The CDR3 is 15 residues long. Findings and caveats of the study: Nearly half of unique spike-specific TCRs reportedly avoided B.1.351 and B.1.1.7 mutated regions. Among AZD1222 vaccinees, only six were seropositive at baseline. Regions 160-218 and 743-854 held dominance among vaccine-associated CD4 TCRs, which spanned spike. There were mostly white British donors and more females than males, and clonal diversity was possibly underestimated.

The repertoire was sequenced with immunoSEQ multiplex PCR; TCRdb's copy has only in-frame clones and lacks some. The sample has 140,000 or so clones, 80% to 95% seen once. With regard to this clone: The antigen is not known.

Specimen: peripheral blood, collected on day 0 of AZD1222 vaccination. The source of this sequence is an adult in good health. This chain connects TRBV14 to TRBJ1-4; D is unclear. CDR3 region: CASSQVRLSNEKLFF. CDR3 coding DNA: TGTGCCAGCAGCCAAGTGAGGTTGTCTAATGAAAAACTGTTTTTT. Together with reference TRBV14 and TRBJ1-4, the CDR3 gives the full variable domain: EAGVTQFPSHSVIEKGQTVTLRCDPISGHDNLYWYRRVMGKEIKFLLHFVKESKQDESGMPNNRFLAERTGGTYSTLKVQPAELEDSGVYFCASSQVRLSNEKLFFGSGTQLSVL.